This T cell receptor beta chain stems from a study of beta chain features in type 1 diabetes. Investigators reverse transcribed all isolated RNA, so they sequenced expressed TCRB transcripts. The table came from immunoSEQ multiplex PCR; TCRdb's copy has only in-frame clones and leaves some out. This repertoire shows almost 350,000 clones, roughly 8% found once; its top ten account for around 0.45%. Sequencing was performed on central memory CD4+ T cells from blood. This receptor was obtained from a woman aged 18-35 years in good health.

In nucleotides, the CDR3 is TGTGCCAGCAGGGGGGACGTCTACGAGCAGTACTTC. This translates into CASRGDVYEQYF. The V and J genes are TRBV28 and TRBJ2-7; either TRBD1 or TRBD2 may fit D (5 bases each). Germline V lookup: CDR1 MDHEN, CDR2 SYDVKM. The CDR3 extends over 12 amino acids. Trimming took 6 bases from V and 3 from J, leaving 9 bases between them.